This T cell receptor beta chain was obtained from a study of T cells expressing NK-cell markers. Overall study context: Researchers got TCR beta repertoires out of sorted CD3+CD56+NKG2C+, CD3+CD56+NKG2C- and CD3+CD56-NKG2C+ T cells. The authors sequenced eight donors, of whom seven were HCMV-seropositive and one was seronegative.

General study results and limits: About 1.0-8% of CD8+ T cells in over five donors belonged to dominant NKG2C+ clonotypes.

Comments on this clonotype: The antigen is undetermined.

TCRdb processed the 5' RACE reads again and assigns one entry to each CDR3 protein, with no DNA. The sample shows 300,000 or so distinct CDR3 sequences, and around 4.3% sits with its ten largest clones. Per germline, CDR1 SGHDT and CDR2 YYEEEE. The CDR3 covers 13 residues. The material sequenced was blood T cells: a sorted CD56 or NKG2C T cell subset, CD4+ or CD8+ T cells, or bulk PBMC T cells (not recorded which). The chain recombines TRBV5-6 with TRBJ2-4; TCRdb reports TRBD1, a call that lacks DNA to check it against. This TCR derives from a woman between 18 and 70 years old in good health. The CDR3 loop is CASSLVRGNIQYF.